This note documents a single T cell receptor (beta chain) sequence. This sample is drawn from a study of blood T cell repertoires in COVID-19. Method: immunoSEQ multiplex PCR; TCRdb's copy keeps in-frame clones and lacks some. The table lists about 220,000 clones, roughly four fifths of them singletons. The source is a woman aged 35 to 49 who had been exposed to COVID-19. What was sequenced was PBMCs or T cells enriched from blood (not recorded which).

The CDR3 DNA reads as TGTGCCAGCAAGGTACAGTATAATCAGCCCCAGCATTTT. Residues: CASKVQYNQPQHF. J is TRBJ1-5 and V is TRBV2, with D unclear. Trimming took 7 bases from V and 4 from J, leaving 11 bases between them. CDR1 is SNHLY, CDR2 FYNNEI, per germline. The CDR3 is 13 amino acids.